This T cell receptor beta chain appears in the sequencing data of a study of long-term antiretroviral therapy in people with HIV. Study-level information: The oldest samples precede the 2015 immediate-ART recommendation by about a decade. General observations from the study: Investigators report no available data on ART adherence, viral resistance or therapy changes. Post-ART, diversity grew, though it stayed under transplant donor control levels.

On this clone itself: The antigen remains unidentified.

Treatment locations for all participants with HIV were in the United States. They ran version v3.0 of the immunoSEQ assay at survey level. The data were produced by immunoSEQ multiplex PCR, yet TCRdb's version contains in-frame clones alone and is incomplete. The sample lists about 34,000 clones, roughly 94% occurring once. Deletions cut 0 bases from V and 1 base from J, with 18 bases between. The CDR3 is made up of 18 amino acids. Germline V CDR1 and CDR2: SGHRS, YFSETQ. The specimen comprised unsorted PBMCs, sampled 5.1 years after starting antiretroviral therapy. The rearrangement joins TRBV5-1 to TRBJ2-3; perhaps D is TRBD1 or TRBD2 (5 bases each). The sequence was obtained from a woman between 45 and 60 years old with HIV. The CDR3 DNA sequence: TGCGCCAGCAGCTTGGATTCTTGGGGACCGCCGGGCACAGATACGCAGTATTTT. Amino acids: CASSLDSWGPPGTDTQYF.